These T cell receptor beta chains were read from a single sample in a study of blood T cell repertoires in COVID-19. The repertoire was sequenced with immunoSEQ multiplex PCR; TCRdb's copy has only in-frame clones and lacks some. Of 20,000 or so clones listed, about nine tenths are singletons. The source material was peripheral blood. The receptors come from a woman aged 80 or older with active or convalescent COVID-19. Both conserved end residues are part of each CDR3. Fields, in order: clone size, J gene, V gene, D gene, CDR3 DNA, CDR3 protein. A D gene is named only where the DNA matches it firmly. Rows give clone size only sometimes, using once, few, many, or a class for an expanded clone.

clone_size: -
j_call: TRBJ1-6
v_call: TRBV5-6
d_call: TRBD1
cdr3_nt: TGTGCCAGCAGCCCGACAGGGGGCCCCCGCTCCTATAATTCACCCCTCCACTTT
cdr3_aa: CASSPTGGPRSYNSPLHF

clone_size: -
j_call: TRBJ2-7
v_call: TRBV5-8
d_call: -
cdr3_nt: TGTGCCAGCCACAACAGGGTAATGACGGGCGAGCAGTACTTC
cdr3_aa: CASHNRVMTGEQYF

clone_size: -
j_call: TRBJ1-4
v_call: TRBV5-4
d_call: TRBD1
cdr3_nt: TGTGCCAGCAGCCCACGACCGGGACAGGGGGTGGTGACTAATGAAAAACTGTTTTTT
cdr3_aa: CASSPRPGQGVVTNEKLFF

clone_size: -
j_call: TRBJ1-2
v_call: TRBV11-2
d_call: TRBD1
cdr3_nt: TGTGCCAGCAGCCCACAGGGGGGCGGCTATGGCTACACCTTC
cdr3_aa: CASSPQGGGYGYTF

clone_size: few
j_call: TRBJ2-5
v_call: TRBV19
d_call: -
cdr3_nt: TGTGCCAGTAGTTTATCAGGGGTGGCGGCGACCCAGTACTTC
cdr3_aa: CASSLSGVAATQYF

clone_size: once
j_call: TRBJ1-1
v_call: TRBV18
d_call: TRBD1
cdr3_nt: TGTGCCAGCTCACCTTTCTGGGACAGGGGTTCTAACACTGAAGCTTTCTTT
cdr3_aa: CASSPFWDRGSNTEAFF

clone_size: -
j_call: TRBJ1-6
v_call: TRBV6-4
d_call: -
cdr3_nt: TGTGCCAGCAGTGAGCAGGGCTCTTATAATTCACCCCTCCACTTT
cdr3_aa: CASSEQGSYNSPLHF

clone_size: -
j_call: TRBJ2-2
v_call: TRBV5-4
d_call: -
cdr3_nt: TGTGCCAGCAGCTCGACAGGACGGGGCTTAAGAAACACCGGGGAGCTGTTTTTT
cdr3_aa: CASSSTGRGLRNTGELFF

clone_size: -
j_call: TRBJ2-1
v_call: TRBV9
d_call: -
cdr3_nt: TGTGCCAGCAGCGTAGGGCGGCGGCGGGGGCCTCAGGGGGAGCAGTTCTTC
cdr3_aa: CASSVGRRRGPQGEQFF

clone_size: once
j_call: TRBJ1-4
v_call: TRBV7-9
d_call: -
cdr3_nt: TGTGCCAGCAGCTTTCAGGCTAATGAAAAACTGTTTTTT
cdr3_aa: CASSFQANEKLFF

clone_size: -
j_call: TRBJ2-5
v_call: TRBV3-1/TRBV3-2
d_call: TRBD1
cdr3_nt: TGTGCCAGCAGCCAGCCAACCCCCGGGACAGGGATGCAAGAGACCCAGTACTTC
cdr3_aa: CASSQPTPGTGMQETQYF

clone_size: -
j_call: TRBJ2-7
v_call: TRBV6-5
d_call: TRBD1
cdr3_nt: TGTGCCGCGGACAGGGGTGTTTATAACTCCTACGAGCAGTACTTC
cdr3_aa: CAADRGVYNSYEQYF

clone_size: -
j_call: TRBJ2-3
v_call: TRBV6-4
d_call: TRBD1
cdr3_nt: TGTGCCAGCAGTGAGGGACAGGGGGCAGATACGCAGTATTTT
cdr3_aa: CASSEGQGADTQYF

clone_size: -
j_call: TRBJ2-2
v_call: TRBV19
d_call: TRBD2
cdr3_nt: TGTGCCAGTAGTGCCCAACTAGCGGGAGGAAGGAAGGGGGGCGGGGAGCTGTTTTTT
cdr3_aa: CASSAQLAGGRKGGGELFF

clone_size: -
j_call: TRBJ2-2
v_call: TRBV5-6
d_call: -
cdr3_nt: TGTGCCAGCAGCCGAATCTTACAGGGTAGCACCGGGGAGCTGTTTTTT
cdr3_aa: CASSRILQGSTGELFF

clone_size: -
j_call: TRBJ1-4
v_call: TRBV19
d_call: -
cdr3_nt: TGTGCCAGTAGCCAGAGGGTAATGTCTGAAAAACTGTTTTTT
cdr3_aa: CASSQRVMSEKLFF

clone_size: -
j_call: TRBJ2-7
v_call: TRBV6-5
d_call: -
cdr3_nt: TGTGCCAGCAGTTACTCGGGGGCTAGCTCCTACGAGCAGTACTTC
cdr3_aa: CASSYSGASSYEQYF

clone_size: -
j_call: TRBJ1-1
v_call: TRBV3-1/TRBV3-2
d_call: -
cdr3_nt: TGTGCCAGCAGCCAATACTCCTCTGAAGCTTTCTTT
cdr3_aa: CASSQYSSEAFF

clone_size: -
j_call: TRBJ1-2
v_call: TRBV30
d_call: -
cdr3_nt: TGTGCCTGGAGTAGGACACAAACTAACTATGGCTACACCTTC
cdr3_aa: CAWSRTQTNYGYTF

clone_size: -
j_call: TRBJ1-5
v_call: TRBV4-1
d_call: -
cdr3_nt: TGCGCCAGCAGCAAGGCCTCTAGGGGCGGGGGTCAGCCCCAGCATTTT
cdr3_aa: CASSKASRGGGQPQHF

clone_size: -
j_call: TRBJ2-2
v_call: TRBV18
d_call: TRBD1
cdr3_nt: TGTGCCAGCTCACCACGAGGGGACAGGGTACCCACCGGGGAGCTGTTTTTT
cdr3_aa: CASSPRGDRVPTGELFF

clone_size: -
j_call: TRBJ1-2
v_call: TRBV4-1
d_call: TRBD1
cdr3_nt: TGCGCCAGCAGCCAAGGACAGGGGGCGCGGTTCTATGGCTACACCTTC
cdr3_aa: CASSQGQGARFYGYTF

clone_size: -
j_call: TRBJ2-3
v_call: TRBV11-1
d_call: TRBD1
cdr3_nt: TGTGCCAGCAGCTTAGCCGGGACAGGGGCACGCACAGATACGCAGTATTTT
cdr3_aa: CASSLAGTGARTDTQYF

clone_size: once
j_call: TRBJ1-4
v_call: TRBV18
d_call: -
cdr3_nt: TGTGCCAGCTCACCCGGTGAGGGAAACGCCGAAAAACTGTTTTTT
cdr3_aa: CASSPGEGNAEKLFF

clone_size: -
j_call: TRBJ2-7
v_call: TRBV7-8
d_call: -
cdr3_nt: TGTGCCAGCAGCTCTCGAAGTCGGGGTGAGCAGTACTTC
cdr3_aa: CASSSRSRGEQYF

clone_size: -
j_call: TRBJ2-1
v_call: TRBV11-2
d_call: -
cdr3_nt: TGTGCCAGCAGCTTAGCGGGGTTCGACAATGAGCAGTTCTTC
cdr3_aa: CASSLAGFDNEQFF

clone_size: -
j_call: TRBJ1-5
v_call: TRBV7-8
d_call: -
cdr3_nt: TGTGCCAGCAGCGTCACAAATAGCAATCAGCCCCAGCATTTT
cdr3_aa: CASSVTNSNQPQHF

clone_size: -
j_call: TRBJ2-2
v_call: TRBV11-2
d_call: TRBD2
cdr3_nt: TGTGCCAGCAGCTCCTCTGGGGGGGTCAGCACCGGGGAGCTGTTTTTT
cdr3_aa: CASSSSGGVSTGELFF

clone_size: -
j_call: TRBJ2-3
v_call: TRBV12-5
d_call: TRBD1
cdr3_nt: TGTGCTAGTGGTTTGACAACAGGGGCAGATACGCAGTATTTT
cdr3_aa: CASGLTTGADTQYF

clone_size: -
j_call: TRBJ1-6
v_call: TRBV20-1
d_call: -
cdr3_nt: TGCAGTGCTAGTCTCAGGGCCCGGTCACCCCTCCACTTT
cdr3_aa: CSASLRARSPLHF

clone_size: -
j_call: TRBJ1-1
v_call: TRBV5-6
d_call: -
cdr3_nt: TGTGCCAGCAGCTTGGGAACGTCCCGAGCTAGTAACACTGAAGCTTTCTTT
cdr3_aa: CASSLGTSRASNTEAFF

clone_size: -
j_call: TRBJ1-1
v_call: TRBV9
d_call: -
cdr3_nt: TGTGCCAGCAGCGTAGGGGTATCTGGGCCTGAAGCTTTCTTT
cdr3_aa: CASSVGVSGPEAFF

clone_size: -
j_call: TRBJ2-1
v_call: TRBV7-3
d_call: -
cdr3_nt: TGTGCCAGCAGCTTACAGTCGGGTCACAACAATGAGCAGTTCTTC
cdr3_aa: CASSLQSGHNNEQFF

clone_size: once
j_call: TRBJ2-3
v_call: TRBV3-1/TRBV3-2
d_call: -
cdr3_nt: TGTGCCAGCAGCCTCAGGGGTAAGTCATCGGATACGCAGTATTTT
cdr3_aa: CASSLRGKSSDTQYF

clone_size: -
j_call: TRBJ2-7
v_call: TRBV6-5
d_call: -
cdr3_nt: TGTGCCAGCAGTTACTCTGACAAGTCCTACGAGCAGTACTTC
cdr3_aa: CASSYSDKSYEQYF

clone_size: -
j_call: TRBJ1-2
v_call: TRBV19
d_call: TRBD1
cdr3_nt: TGTGCCAGTACTTCCCGGGACAGATCCTATGGCTACACCTTC
cdr3_aa: CASTSRDRSYGYTF

clone_size: -
j_call: TRBJ1-1
v_call: TRBV5-6
d_call: -
cdr3_nt: TGTGCCAGCAGCCTCACCAGGGGAAGTCCCAAGGCAGCTTTCTTT
cdr3_aa: CASSLTRGSPKAAFF

clone_size: -
j_call: TRBJ2-3
v_call: TRBV28
d_call: -
cdr3_nt: TGTGCCAGCAGTTTAACAGGGGGGGGCACAGATACGCAGTATTTT
cdr3_aa: CASSLTGGGTDTQYF

clone_size: -
j_call: TRBJ2-2
v_call: TRBV7-2
d_call: -
cdr3_nt: TGTGCCAGCAGCTTAGCCGACACGAACACCGGGGAGCTGTTTTTT
cdr3_aa: CASSLADTNTGELFF

clone_size: once
j_call: TRBJ2-1
v_call: TRBV18
d_call: -
cdr3_nt: TGTGCCAGCTCACCACAGGGAGAGAACTACAATGAGCAGTTCTTC
cdr3_aa: CASSPQGENYNEQFF

clone_size: few
j_call: TRBJ1-2
v_call: TRBV7-2
d_call: -
cdr3_nt: TGTGCCAGCAGCTTAGCTATCAGGGCGGCTGGCTACACCTTC
cdr3_aa: CASSLAIRAAGYTF